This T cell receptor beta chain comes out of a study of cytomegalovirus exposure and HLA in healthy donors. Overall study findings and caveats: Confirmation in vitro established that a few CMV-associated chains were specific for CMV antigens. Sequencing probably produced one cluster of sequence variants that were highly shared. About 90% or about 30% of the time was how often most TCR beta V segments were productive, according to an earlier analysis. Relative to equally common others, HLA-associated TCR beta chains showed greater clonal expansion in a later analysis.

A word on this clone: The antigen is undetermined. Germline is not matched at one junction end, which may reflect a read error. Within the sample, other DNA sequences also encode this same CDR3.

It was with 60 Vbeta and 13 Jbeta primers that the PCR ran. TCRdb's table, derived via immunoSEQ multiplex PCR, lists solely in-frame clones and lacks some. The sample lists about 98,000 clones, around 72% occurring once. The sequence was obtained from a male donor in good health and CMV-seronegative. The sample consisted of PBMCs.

The CDR3 region has the DNA TGTGCCAGCAGTGCCCGGACTAGCGGGACAGATACCCAGTATTTT. Translation: CASSARTSGTDTQYF. The chain uses TRBV2 and TRBJ2-3; 12 nucleotides line up with TRBD2. CDR3 size: 15 residues. Germline V CDR1 and CDR2: SNHLY, FYNNEI.